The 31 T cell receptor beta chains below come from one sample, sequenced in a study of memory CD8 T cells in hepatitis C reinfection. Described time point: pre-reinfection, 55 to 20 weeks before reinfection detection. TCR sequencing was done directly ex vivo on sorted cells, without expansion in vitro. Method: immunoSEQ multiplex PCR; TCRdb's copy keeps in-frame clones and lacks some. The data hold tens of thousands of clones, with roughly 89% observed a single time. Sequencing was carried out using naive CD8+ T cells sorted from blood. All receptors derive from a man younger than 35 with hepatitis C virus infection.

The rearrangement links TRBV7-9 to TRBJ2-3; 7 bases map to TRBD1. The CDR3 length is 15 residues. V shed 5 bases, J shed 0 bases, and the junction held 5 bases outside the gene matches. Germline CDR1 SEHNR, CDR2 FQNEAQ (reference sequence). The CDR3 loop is CASSMGQSSTDTQYF. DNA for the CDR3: TGTGCCAGCAGCATGGGACAGTCTAGCACAGATACGCAGTATTTT.

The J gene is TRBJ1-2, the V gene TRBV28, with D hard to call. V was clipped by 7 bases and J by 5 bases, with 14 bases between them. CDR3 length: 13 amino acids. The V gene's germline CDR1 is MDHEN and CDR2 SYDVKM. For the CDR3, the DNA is TGTGCCAGCACCCCCGCTGGGAGTTATGGCTACACCTTC. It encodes CASTPAGSYGYTF.

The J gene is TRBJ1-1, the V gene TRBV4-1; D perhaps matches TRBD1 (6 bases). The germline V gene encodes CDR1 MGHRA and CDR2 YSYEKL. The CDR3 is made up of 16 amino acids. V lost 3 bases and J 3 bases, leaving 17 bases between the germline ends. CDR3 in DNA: TGCGCCAGCAGCCACCCGAACAGGCCAGGGGACACTGAAGCTTTCTTT. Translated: CASSHPNRPGDTEAFF.

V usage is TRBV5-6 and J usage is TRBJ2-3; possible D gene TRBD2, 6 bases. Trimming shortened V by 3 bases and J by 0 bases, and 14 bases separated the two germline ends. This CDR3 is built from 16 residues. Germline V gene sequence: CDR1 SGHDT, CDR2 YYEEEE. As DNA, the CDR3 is TGTGCCAGCAGCTCCCCAGGCGGGGTAAGCACAGATACGCAGTATTTT. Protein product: CASSSPGGVSTDTQYF.

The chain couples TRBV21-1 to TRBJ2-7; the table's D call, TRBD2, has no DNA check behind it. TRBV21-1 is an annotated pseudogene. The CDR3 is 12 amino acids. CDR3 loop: CASSPSGYEQYV. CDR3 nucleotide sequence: TGTGCCAGCAGCCCTTCGGGGTACGAGCAGTACGTC.

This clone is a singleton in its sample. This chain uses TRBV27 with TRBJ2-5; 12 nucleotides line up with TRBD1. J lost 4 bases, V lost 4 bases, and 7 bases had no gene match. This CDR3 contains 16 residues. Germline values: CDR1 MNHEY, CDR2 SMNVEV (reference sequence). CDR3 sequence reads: CASSWGQGALGETQYF. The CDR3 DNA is TGTGCCAGCAGTTGGGGACAGGGGGCATTGGGAGAGACCCAGTACTTC.

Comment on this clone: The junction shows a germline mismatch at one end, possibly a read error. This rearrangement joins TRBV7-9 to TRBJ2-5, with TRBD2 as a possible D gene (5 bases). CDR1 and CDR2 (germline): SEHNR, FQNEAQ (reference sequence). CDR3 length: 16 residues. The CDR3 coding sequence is TGTGCCAGCAGCTTTACCGGACTGGGGTACCATGAGACCCAGTACTTC. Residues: CASSFTGLGYHETQYF.

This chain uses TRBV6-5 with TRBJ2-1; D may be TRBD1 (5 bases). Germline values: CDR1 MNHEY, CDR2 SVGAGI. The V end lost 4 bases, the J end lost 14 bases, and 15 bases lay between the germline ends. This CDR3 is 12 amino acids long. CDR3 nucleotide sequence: TGTGCCAGCAGTTCGGTGTTAGGGGCGGAGTTCTTC. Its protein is CASSSVLGAEFF.

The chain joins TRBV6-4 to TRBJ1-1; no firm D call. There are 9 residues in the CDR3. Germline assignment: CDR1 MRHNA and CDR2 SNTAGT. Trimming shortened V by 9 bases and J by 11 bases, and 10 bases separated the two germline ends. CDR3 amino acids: CARGHRAFF. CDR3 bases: TGTGCCAGGGGCCACCGGGCTTTCTTT.

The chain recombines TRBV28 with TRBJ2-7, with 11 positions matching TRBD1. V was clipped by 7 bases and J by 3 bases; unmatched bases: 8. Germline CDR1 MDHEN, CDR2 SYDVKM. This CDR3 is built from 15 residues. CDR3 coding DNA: TGTGCCAGCACGTTTAGGGACAGGGGGTACTACGAGCAGTACTTC. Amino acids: CASTFRDRGYYEQYF. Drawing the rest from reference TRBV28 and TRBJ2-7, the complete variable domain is DVKVTQSSRYLVKRTGEKVFLECVQDMDHENMFWYRQDPGLGLRLIYFSYDVKMKEKGDIPEGYSVSREKKERFSLILESASTNQTSMYLCASTFRDRGYYEQYFGPGTRLTVT.

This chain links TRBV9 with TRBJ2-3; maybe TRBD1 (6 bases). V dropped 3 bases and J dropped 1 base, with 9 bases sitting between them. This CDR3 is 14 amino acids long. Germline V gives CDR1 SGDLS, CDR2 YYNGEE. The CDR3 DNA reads TGTGCCAGCAGCGCAGAGGGGGGCACAGATACGCAGTATTTT. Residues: CASSAEGGTDTQYF.

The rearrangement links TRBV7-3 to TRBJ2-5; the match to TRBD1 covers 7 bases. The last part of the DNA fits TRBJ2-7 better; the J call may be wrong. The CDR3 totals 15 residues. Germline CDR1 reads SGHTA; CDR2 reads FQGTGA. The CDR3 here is CASSPTGPSSYEQYF. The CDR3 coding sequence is TGTGCCAGCAGCCCGACAGGGCCCAGCTCCTACGAGCAGTACTTC.

The CDR3 coding sequence is TGTGCCAGCGGGCGGGGGGGCTCCTACAATGAGCAGTTCTTC. Translation gives CASGRGGSYNEQFF. The chain links TRBV13 to TRBJ2-1; 9 nucleotides line up with TRBD2. CDR3 length: 14 amino acids. Looked up from germline, CDR1 is PRHDT and CDR2 is FYEKMQ (reference sequence). V was pared by 8 bases and J by 0 bases, with 2 bases of the junction left unmatched.

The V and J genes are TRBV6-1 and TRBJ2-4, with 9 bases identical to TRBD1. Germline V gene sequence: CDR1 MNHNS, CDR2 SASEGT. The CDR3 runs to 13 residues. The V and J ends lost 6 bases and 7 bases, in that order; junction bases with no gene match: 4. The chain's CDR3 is CASSPGQGNIQYF. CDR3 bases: TGTGCCAGCAGCCCAGGACAGGGGAACATTCAGTACTTC.

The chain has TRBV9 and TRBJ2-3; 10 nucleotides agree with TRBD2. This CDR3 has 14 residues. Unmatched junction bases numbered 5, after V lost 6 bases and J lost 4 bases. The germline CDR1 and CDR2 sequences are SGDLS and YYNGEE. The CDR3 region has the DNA TGTGCCAGCACCCTAGCGGGGGTGGCAGATACGCAGTATTTT. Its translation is CASTLAGVADTQYF.

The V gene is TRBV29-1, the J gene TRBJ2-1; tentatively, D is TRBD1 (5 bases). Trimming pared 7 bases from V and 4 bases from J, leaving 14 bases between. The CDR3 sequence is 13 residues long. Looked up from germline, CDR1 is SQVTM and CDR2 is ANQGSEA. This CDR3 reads CSGRWGSYNEQFF. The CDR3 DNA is TGCAGCGGGCGGTGGGGCTCTTACAATGAGCAGTTCTTC.

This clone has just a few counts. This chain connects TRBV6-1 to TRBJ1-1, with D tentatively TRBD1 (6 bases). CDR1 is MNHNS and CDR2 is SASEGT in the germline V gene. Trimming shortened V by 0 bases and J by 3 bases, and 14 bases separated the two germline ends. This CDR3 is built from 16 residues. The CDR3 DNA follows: TGTGCCAGCAGTGAAGCTCCGGCAGGGGTGCACACTGAAGCTTTCTTT. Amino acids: CASSEAPAGVHTEAFF.

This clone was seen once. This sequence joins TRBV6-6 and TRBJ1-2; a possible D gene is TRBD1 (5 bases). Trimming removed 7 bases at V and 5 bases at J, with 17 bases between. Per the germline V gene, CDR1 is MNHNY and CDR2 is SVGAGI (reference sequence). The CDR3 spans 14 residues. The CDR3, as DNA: TGTGCCAGCACTACCGGGGGTCGAGGGTATGGCTACACCTTC. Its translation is CASTTGGRGYGYTF.

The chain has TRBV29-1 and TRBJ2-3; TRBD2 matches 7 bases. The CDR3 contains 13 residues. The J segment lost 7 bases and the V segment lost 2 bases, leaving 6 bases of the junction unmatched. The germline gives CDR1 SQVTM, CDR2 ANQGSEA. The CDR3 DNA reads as TGCAGCGTTGAACTAGCGGTGGGGAATACGCAGTATTTT. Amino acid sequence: CSVELAVGNTQYF.

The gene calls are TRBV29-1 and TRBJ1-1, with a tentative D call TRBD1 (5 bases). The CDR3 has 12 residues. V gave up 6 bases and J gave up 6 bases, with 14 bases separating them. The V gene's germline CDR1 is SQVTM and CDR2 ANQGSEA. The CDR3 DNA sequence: TGCAGCGTCGCCACGGGGGAGGCTGAAGCTTTCTTT. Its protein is CSVATGEAEAFF.

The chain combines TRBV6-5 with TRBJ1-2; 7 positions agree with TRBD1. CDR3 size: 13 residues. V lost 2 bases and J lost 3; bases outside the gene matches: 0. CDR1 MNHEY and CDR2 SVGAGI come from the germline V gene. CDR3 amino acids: CASSYRGHYGYTF. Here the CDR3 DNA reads TGTGCCAGCAGTTACAGGGGGCACTATGGCTACACCTTC.

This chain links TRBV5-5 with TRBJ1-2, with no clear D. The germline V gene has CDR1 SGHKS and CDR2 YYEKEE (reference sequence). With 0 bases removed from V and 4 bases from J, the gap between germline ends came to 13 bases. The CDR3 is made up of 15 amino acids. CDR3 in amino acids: CASSLAAGHPYGYTF. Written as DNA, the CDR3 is TGTGCCAGCAGCTTGGCGGCAGGTCATCCCTATGGCTACACCTTC. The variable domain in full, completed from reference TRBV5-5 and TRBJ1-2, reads DAGVTQSPTHLIKTRGQQVTLRCSPISGHKSVSWYQQVLGQGPQFIFQYYEKEERGRGNFPDRFSARQFPNYSSELNVNALLLGDSALYLCASSLAAGHPYGYTFGSGTRLTVV.

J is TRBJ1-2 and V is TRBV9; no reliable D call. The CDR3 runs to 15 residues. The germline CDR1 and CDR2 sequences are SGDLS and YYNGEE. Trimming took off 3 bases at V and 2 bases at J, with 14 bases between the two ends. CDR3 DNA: TGTGCCAGCAGCGCGGAGGCGGATAGGAACTATGGCTACACCTTC. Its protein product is CASSAEADRNYGYTF.

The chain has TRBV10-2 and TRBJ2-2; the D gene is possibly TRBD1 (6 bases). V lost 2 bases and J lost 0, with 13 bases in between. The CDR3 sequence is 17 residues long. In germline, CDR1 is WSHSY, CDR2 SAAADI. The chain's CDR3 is CASSETGTTANTGELFF. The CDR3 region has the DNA TGCGCCAGCAGTGAGACTGGGACAACAGCGAACACCGGGGAGCTGTTTTTT.

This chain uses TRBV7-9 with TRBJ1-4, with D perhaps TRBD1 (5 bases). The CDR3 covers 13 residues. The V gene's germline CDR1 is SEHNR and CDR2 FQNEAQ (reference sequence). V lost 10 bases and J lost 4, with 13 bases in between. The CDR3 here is CATATVDNEKLFF. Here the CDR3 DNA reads TGTGCCACTGCGACAGTAGATAATGAAAAACTGTTTTTT.

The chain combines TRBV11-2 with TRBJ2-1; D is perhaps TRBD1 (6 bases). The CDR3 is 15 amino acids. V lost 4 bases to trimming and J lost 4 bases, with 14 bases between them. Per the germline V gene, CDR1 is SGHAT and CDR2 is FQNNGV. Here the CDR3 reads CASSYALTGYNEQFF. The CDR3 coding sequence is TGTGCCAGCAGCTATGCTCTTACAGGGTACAATGAGCAGTTCTTC.

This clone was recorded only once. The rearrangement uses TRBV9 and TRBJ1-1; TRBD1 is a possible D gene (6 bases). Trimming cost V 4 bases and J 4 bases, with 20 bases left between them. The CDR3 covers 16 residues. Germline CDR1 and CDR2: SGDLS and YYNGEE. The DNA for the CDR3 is TGTGCCAGCAGCCCCCCAGCAGTTGGACAGCCCACTGAAGCTTTCTTT. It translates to CASSPPAVGQPTEAFF. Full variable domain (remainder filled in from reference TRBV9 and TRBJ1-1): DSGVTQTPKHLITATGQRVTLRCSPRSGDLSVYWYQQSLDQGLQFLIQYYNGEERAKGNILERFSAQQFPDLHSELNLSSLELGDSALYFCASSPPAVGQPTEAFFGQGTRLTVV.

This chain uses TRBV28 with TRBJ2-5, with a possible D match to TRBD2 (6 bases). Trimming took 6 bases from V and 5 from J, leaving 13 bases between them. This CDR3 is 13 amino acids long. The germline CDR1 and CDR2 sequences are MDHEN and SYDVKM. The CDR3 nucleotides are TGTGCCAGCAGACGGGACTCCAGGGAGACCCAGTACTTC. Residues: CASRRDSRETQYF.

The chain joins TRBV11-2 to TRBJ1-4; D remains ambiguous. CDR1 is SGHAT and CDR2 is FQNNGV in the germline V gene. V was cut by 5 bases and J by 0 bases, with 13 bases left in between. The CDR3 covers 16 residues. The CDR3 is CASSPSDIATNEKLFF. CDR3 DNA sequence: TGTGCCAGCAGCCCAAGTGACATTGCAACTAATGAAAAACTGTTTTTT.

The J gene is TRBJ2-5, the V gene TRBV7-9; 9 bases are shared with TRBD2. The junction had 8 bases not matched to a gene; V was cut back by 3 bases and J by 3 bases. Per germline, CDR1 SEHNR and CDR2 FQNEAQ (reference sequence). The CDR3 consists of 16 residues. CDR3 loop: CASSLSTSGFEETQYF. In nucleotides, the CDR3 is TGTGCCAGCAGCTTGTCGACTAGCGGATTTGAAGAGACCCAGTACTTC.

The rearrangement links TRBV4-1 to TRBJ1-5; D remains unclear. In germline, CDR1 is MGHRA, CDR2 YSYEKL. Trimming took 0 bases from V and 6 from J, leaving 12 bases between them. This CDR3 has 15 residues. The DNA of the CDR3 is TGCGCCAGCAGCCAAGATAGGAGCCAGTTTCAGCCCCAGCATTTT. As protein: CASSQDRSQFQPQHF.